This T cell receptor (beta chain) was recovered during a study of blood T cell repertoires in COVID-19. Germline V lookup: CDR1 PRHDT, CDR2 FYEKMQ (reference sequence). The CDR3 extends over 13 amino acids. Trimming took 5 bases from V and 2 from J, leaving 9 bases between them. The table came from immunoSEQ multiplex PCR; TCRdb's copy has only in-frame clones and leaves some out. The table includes about 190,000 clones, around 86% detected once. V and J are TRBV13 and TRBJ1-1; D might be TRBD1 (5 bases). Sequences were obtained from peripheral blood. This receptor was identified in a woman in her twenties or thirties with active or convalescent COVID-19. The CDR3 sequence is CASSPGHNTEAFF. The CDR3 nucleotides read TGTGCCAGCAGCCCAGGGCACAACACTGAAGCTTTCTTT.